The source of this T cell receptor (beta chain) is a study of T cells in narcolepsy. The V and J ends lost 6 bases and 15 bases, in that order; junction bases with no gene match: 6. CDR1 SNHLY and CDR2 FYNNEI come from the germline V gene. This CDR3 is 11 amino acids long. Profiling relied on immunoSEQ multiplex PCR, and the TCRdb table lists in-frame clones only, not all of them. The sample consists of tens of thousands of clones, 80% to 90% of them appearing once. The chain couples TRBV2 to TRBJ2-1; 9 nucleotides align to TRBD1. The sample consisted of memory (CD45RA-) CD4+ T cells from blood. The clonotype was recovered from a human donor in good health. The CDR3 nucleotides read TGTGCCAGCAGGGCACAGGGGGCTGGGTTCTTC. Amino acid sequence: CASRAQGAGFF.